What follows describes a single T cell receptor (beta chain). Deletions cut 0 bases from V and 4 bases from J, with 8 bases between. Germline V gives CDR1 GTSNPN, CDR2 SVGIG (reference sequence). The CDR3 extends over 13 amino acids. Sequencing was performed with immunoSEQ multiplex PCR; in TCRdb, only in-frame clones are kept and a portion is missing. The sample contains some 120,000 clones, just over 90% of which appear only once. The record originates from a study of control samples from healthy donors and cancer patients. The V gene is TRBV30, the J gene TRBJ2-3; unclear D gene. This receptor was taken from a woman between 18 and 29 years old in good health. The source material was blood. CDR3 sequence (DNA): TGTGCCTGGAGTGTACTGGCATCAGATACGCAGTATTTT. Residues: CAWSVLASDTQYF.